This entry is about one T cell receptor (beta chain). Its antigen is not identified. Germline V lookup: CDR1 MGHRA, CDR2 YSYEKL. V dropped 3 bases and J dropped 4 bases, with 18 bases sitting between them. The CDR3 has 17 residues. Using immunoSEQ multiplex PCR, the repertoire was profiled, and TCRdb retains in-frame clones only, with some absent. The sample lists 40,000 to 55,000 clones; approximately 80% were seen once. Time point meaning: week 35, safety follow-up. Vaccination comprised doses that each held 300 ug of mutant IDH1 20-mer peptide, plus topical imiquimod. This record comes from a study of a mutant IDH1 vaccine in newly diagnosed glioma. Looking at the study overall: Following radiotherapy alone, or alongside temozolomide cycles, vaccination was started after an interval of 4-6 weeks.

This clonotype originated in a man aged 35-49 years with glioma. This chain joins TRBV4-1 and TRBJ1-4; tentative D call: TRBD1 (6 bases). Sequenced here: PBMCs, sampled from a glioma patient whose treatment included an IDH1 peptide vaccine. The DNA of the CDR3 is TGCGCCAGCAGCCACCCTGCCCGGGGGCGATTTAATGAAAAACTGTTTTTT. This translates into CASSHPARGRFNEKLFF.